This record looks at one TCR beta chain sequence and its context. Its antigen has not been determined. Per-base qualities were not stored, and no clone one base away is much larger. In total, more than 500 healthy bone marrow donors made up the cohort. Cohort members were all nominally healthy when sampled, although unrecorded immune exposures were likely present. The donor was CMV seropositive and belonged to the group of 250 to 300 seropositive cohort members. Each donor provided a peripheral blood sample, and peripheral blood mononuclear cells were used for TCR beta sequencing. The Qiagen DNeasy Blood Extraction Kit was used to extract genomic DNA from the blood cell samples. V and J are trimmed by 9 bases and 0 bases, and the gene matches miss 9 bases of the junction. CDR3 length: 15 amino acids, cysteine to phenylalanine. Only the CDR3 region is kept as DNA, spanning 45 bases read in frame from base 1. Looking up the germline V gene yields CDR1 SGHRS and CDR2 YFSETQ.

This sample stems from a study of cytomegalovirus exposure and HLA in healthy donors (dated by TCRdb to 2015 to 2018). Broadly, across the study: An earlier analysis of approximately 550 of the donors reported roughly 300 Gb of sequence data and some 120 million unique TCR beta sequences from about 179 million T cells. An early release that covered 500 to 800 HLA-typed donors contained approximately 300 gigabases of sequencing data and 65 million to 100 million unique TCR sequences. Of the roughly 420 genotyped donors, 65% to 90% were placed in the genetic ancestry cluster associated with self-reported Caucasian donors. The aim of the study was to test whether cataloging public T cell receptors could identify signatures of past pathogen exposure. The study used immunosequencing to profile the T cell repertoires of about 670 subjects and linked those repertoires to cytomegalovirus serostatus. Along with the roughly 610-subject first cohort, a separate validation cohort of some 130 different subjects was used. To predict cytomegalovirus infection status, the study combined high-throughput TCR immunosequencing, statistical association of individual TCRs with disease status, and machine learning. To study patterns of TCR occurrence, a later analysis re-analyzed previously published TCR beta repertoires from under 750 donors and added high-resolution HLA genotyping. The later analysis used no new phenotypic data to find candidate immune exposures, relying instead on TCR beta sequences and their occurrence across donors. In an earlier analysis of 587 of the donors, high-throughput TCR beta sequencing was used to judge whether each TCR beta V gene segment behaved as functional or pseudogenic. Donor age, sex, ethnicity and CMV serostatus were compiled together with the repertoire data. Genome-wide SNP genotypes for about 65% of the 666 donors were used in a later genetic analysis, which treated that subset as a discovery cohort. All discovery cohort repertoires had been generated using a single sequencing platform. Both class I and class II loci were covered by HLA typing, at four-digit resolution. Typing coverage differed by locus: A, B, C, DRB1 and DQB1 were typed in about 620-630 donors, DQA1 in approximately 520, DPA1 in around 610, and DPB1 in just under 490. Four or five DR-DQ haplotypes were handled as single units for association and clustering because linkage in the cohort was strong. Among roughly 400 genotyped donors of the cohort, an average of approximately 230,000 unique TCR beta nucleotide sequences were sequenced per donor, approximately 20% of them non-productive.

The method was the immunoSEQ multiplex PCR assay. For the multiplex PCR, a mixture combining 60 forward primers for TCR Vbeta segments and 13 reverse primers for TCR Jbeta segments was used. The CDR3 region of rearranged TCR beta genes was amplified from genomic DNA with a multiplex PCR assay. The Illumina HiSeq System was used to sequence the amplified TCR beta libraries as 87-base-pair reads. Per the source publication's procedure: A later analysis tallied 75 million to 85 million unique TCR beta chains across the 666 repertoires, and about 12 million of those chains were shared by two or more donors. A nearest-neighbor algorithm error-corrected the raw reads and collapsed the reads into unique sequences, merging closely related sequences to remove PCR and sequencing errors. CDR3 sequences were aligned to IMGT reference sequences to assign V, D and J gene segments. For a sequence to be retained, at least a six-nucleotide match to both a V gene segment and a J gene segment was required. A rearrangement counted as productive if the CDR3 had no stop codons and remained in frame with V and J, and every other rearrangement counted as non-productive. CDR3 was defined according to IMGT convention as the region running from the second conserved V-encoded cysteine to the conserved J-encoded phenylalanine. Sequences without an unambiguous match to a single V gene segment were excluded from the earlier analysis of 500 to 700 of the donors. An earlier analysis of a few hundred of the donors classified V segments as functional when productive rearrangements were above 56.7% and as segregating when the standard deviation between donors was above 5%. A statistical classification framework was developed to diagnose cytomegalovirus status using the catalog of TCR beta chain sequences. V and J gene assignment, in a later analysis, came from comparing TCR nucleotide sequences with IMGT/GENE-DB human TR gene sequences. In a later analysis, CDR3 sequences and most-parsimonious VDJ recombination scenarios were assigned using the TCRdist pipeline. In a later analysis, every TCR beta chain was defined by the combination of its CDR3 amino acid sequence and its V-gene family, and reads without a unique V-gene family were dropped. In a later analysis, 500 to 700 highly shared, low-generation-probability nucleotide sequences were removed to address suspected cross-contamination and a sequencing artifact. For each public chain, a later analysis derived a clonal expansion index from normalized ranks of inferred template counts within each repertoire. In a later analysis, generation probabilities were computed using a VDJ recombination model fitted to out-of-frame rearrangements, and the results were checked against IGoR. In a later analysis, hypergeometric tests were used to score TCR-TCR, TCR-HLA and TCR-CMV co-occurrence, with a repertoire-size bias correction applied to TCR pairs. False discovery rates were estimated in a later analysis by permuting HLA or CMV assignments 20 times. A later analysis grouped co-occurring TCRs with DBSCAN, adding TCRdist sequence similarity when clustering within HLA-allele-positive subsets. Co-occurrence clustering excluded repertoires with fewer than 30,000 or more than 120,000 public chains, plus five with anomalous nucleotide sharing. TCRdb took this table from immuneACCESS and kept in-frame rearrangements with V and J called. Such tables lack part of the clones; where checked against another copy, unresolved V genes explain under half of the gap, and the rest is unexplained. From that table come the V and J calls and clone size; the DNA was used to work out D and trimming. The sample has around 95,000 clones on record, about 80% of them singletons. Around a tenth of the sample lies in the top ten.

Points the paper makes about the study in general: According to a later genetic analysis, donors in an Asian-associated ancestry cluster had fewer N-insertions in productive TCRs than the approximately 710-donor mean. Roughly uniform sequencing depth across donors was assumed in presence/absence analyses, although this assumption may not hold. A further reported finding was that TCR beta sequences accurately predicted the HLA-A and HLA-B alleles for most subjects in the first cohort. A later genetic analysis associated a missense DCLRE1C variant with V-gene and J-gene trimming of TCR beta chains, and an independent cohort replicated the association. In a later analysis, most CMV-associated TCR beta chains were found to appear HLA-restricted, with HLA associations seemingly driven largely by CMV exposure. Because HLA typing was missing for some donors at each locus, association tests included only the typed subset. A later analysis reported that several top co-occurrence clusters appeared linked to parvovirus B19, influenza, CMV and Epstein-Barr virus. A later analysis found that TCR association rates varied across HLA loci, with DRB1 alleles showing the most associated TCRs and HLA-C alleles the fewest. The study listed 150 to 200 TCR beta chains as associated with cytomegalovirus. A later analysis associated about 17,000 TCR beta sequences with specific HLA alleles at a false discovery rate of 0.05. For the cohort, immune exposure information was limited to CMV serostatus. A group of highly shared sequence variants was considered likely to be a technical artifact of the sequencing pipeline. The earlier analysis of 587 of the donors excluded seventeen rarely observed V segments, including chromosome 9 orphons, because counts were too low. In an earlier analysis of fewer than 750 of the donors, most TCR beta V segments were observed in productive rearrangements about 90% or about 30% of the time, broadly matching IMGT annotations. Because the 87-base-pair reads could not distinguish some IMGT-functional V segments, including TRBV6-2 and TRBV6-3, those segments were excluded. Compared with equally common non-associated chains, HLA-associated TCR beta chains in a later analysis were more clonally expanded and had lower generation probabilities. Across donors, most TCR sequences were observed very rarely, whereas some public TCRs were present in many individuals. According to the authors, the approach could potentially be generalized to other disease states and immunological phenotypes. When HLA alleles, especially DR and DQ, strongly co-occurred, attributing TCR associations to individual alleles was difficult. Linkage disequilibrium might explain the correlated functional status among segregating V segments, but an unknown experimental factor could not be ruled out. Cytomegalovirus status was reported to be diagnosed by the classifier with high specificity and sensitivity in both the original and validation cohorts. A few of the identified cytomegalovirus-associated TCR beta chains were confirmed in vitro to be specific for cytomegalovirus antigens. Only TCR beta chains were sequenced in this cohort, and the absence of alpha or paired-chain data limited detectable features.

The TCR was taken from a man younger than 45 in good health and CMV-seropositive. The sequence is built from TRBV5-1 and TRBJ2-3; TRBD1 matches 8 bases in the middle. Input material: PBMCs. Here is the DNA: TGCGCCACAAGAGGACAGGGTATGAGCACAGATACGCAGTATTTT. The encoded protein is CATRGQGMSTDTQYF.